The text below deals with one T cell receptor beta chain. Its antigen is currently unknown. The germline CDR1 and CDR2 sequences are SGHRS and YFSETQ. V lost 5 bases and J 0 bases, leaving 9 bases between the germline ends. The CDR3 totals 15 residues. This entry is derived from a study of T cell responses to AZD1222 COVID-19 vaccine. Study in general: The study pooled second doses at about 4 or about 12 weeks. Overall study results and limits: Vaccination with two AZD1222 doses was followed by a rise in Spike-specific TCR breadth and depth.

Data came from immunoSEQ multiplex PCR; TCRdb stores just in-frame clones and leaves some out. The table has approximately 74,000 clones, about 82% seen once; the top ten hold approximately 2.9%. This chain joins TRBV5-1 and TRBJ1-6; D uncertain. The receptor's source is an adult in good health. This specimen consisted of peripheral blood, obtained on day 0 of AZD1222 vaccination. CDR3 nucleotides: TGCGCCAGCAGGGACGGTTACTCCTATAATTCACCCCTCCACTTT. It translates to CASRDGYSYNSPLHF.